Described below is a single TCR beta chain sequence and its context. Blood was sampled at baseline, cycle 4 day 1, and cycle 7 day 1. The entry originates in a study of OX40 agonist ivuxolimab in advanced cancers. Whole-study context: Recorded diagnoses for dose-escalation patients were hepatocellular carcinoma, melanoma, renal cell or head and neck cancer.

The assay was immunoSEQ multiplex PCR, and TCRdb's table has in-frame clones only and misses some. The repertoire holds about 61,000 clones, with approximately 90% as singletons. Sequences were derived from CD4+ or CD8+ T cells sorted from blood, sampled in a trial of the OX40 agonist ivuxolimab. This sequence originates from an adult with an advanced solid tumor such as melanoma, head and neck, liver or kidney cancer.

In DNA form, the CDR3 reads TGTGCCAGCAGCCAACCAACTCGGACCTACAATGAGCAGTTCTTC. This codes for CASSQPTRTYNEQFF. This chain joins TRBV14 and TRBJ2-1; the D is unclear. This CDR3 is 15 amino acids long. V was trimmed by 2 bases and J by 2 bases, leaving 10 bases between them. Germline assignment: CDR1 SGHDN and CDR2 FVKESK. Complete variable domain (other parts from reference TRBV14 and TRBJ2-1): EAGVTQFPSHSVIEKGQTVTLRCDPISGHDNLYWYRRVMGKEIKFLLHFVKESKQDESGMPNNRFLAERTGGTYSTLKVQPAELEDSGVYFCASSQPTRTYNEQFFGPGTRLTVL.